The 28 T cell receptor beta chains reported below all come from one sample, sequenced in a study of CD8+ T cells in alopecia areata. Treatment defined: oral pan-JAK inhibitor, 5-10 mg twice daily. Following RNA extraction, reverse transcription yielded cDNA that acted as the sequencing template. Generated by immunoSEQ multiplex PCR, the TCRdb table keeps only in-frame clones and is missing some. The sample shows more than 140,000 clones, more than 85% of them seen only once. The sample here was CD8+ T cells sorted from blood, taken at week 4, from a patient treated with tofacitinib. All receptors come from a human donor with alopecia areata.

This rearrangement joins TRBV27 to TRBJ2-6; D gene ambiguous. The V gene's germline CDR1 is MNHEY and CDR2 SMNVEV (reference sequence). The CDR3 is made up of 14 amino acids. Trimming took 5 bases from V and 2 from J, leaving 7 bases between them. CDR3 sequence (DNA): TGTGCCAGCAGTCCTTGGGCTGGGGCCAACGTCCTGACTTTC. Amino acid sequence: CASSPWAGANVLTF.

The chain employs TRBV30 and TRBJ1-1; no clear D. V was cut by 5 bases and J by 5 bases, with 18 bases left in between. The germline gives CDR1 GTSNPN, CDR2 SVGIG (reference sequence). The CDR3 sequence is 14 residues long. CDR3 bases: TGTGCCTGGTCTAGTACACTCTCCGGGACTGAAGCTTTCTTT. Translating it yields CAWSSTLSGTEAFF.

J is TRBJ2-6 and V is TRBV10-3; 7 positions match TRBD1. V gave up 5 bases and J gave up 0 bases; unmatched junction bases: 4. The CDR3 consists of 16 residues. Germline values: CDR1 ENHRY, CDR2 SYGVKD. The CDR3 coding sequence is TGTGCCATCAGTTGGGACAGAGTCTCTGGGGCCAACGTCCTGACTTTC. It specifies CAISWDRVSGANVLTF.

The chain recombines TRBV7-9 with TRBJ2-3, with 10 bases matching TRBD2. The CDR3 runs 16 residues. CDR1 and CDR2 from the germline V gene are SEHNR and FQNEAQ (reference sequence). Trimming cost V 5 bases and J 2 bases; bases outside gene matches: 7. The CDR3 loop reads CASSDGGLAVTDTQYF. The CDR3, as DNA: TGTGCCAGCAGCGACGGCGGACTAGCGGTCACAGATACGCAGTATTTT.

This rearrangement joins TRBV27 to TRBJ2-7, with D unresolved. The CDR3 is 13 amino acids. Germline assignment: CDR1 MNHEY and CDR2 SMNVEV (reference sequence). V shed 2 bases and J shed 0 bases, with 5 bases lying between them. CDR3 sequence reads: CASSLIGSYEQYF. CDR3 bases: TGTGCCAGCAGTTTAATCGGCTCCTACGAGCAGTACTTC.

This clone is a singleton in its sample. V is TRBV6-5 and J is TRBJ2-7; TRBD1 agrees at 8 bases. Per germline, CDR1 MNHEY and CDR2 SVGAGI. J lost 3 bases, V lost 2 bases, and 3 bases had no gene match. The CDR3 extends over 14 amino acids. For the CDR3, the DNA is TGTGCCAGCAGTTACCGACAGGGGTACTACGAGCAGTACTTC. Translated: CASSYRQGYYEQYF.

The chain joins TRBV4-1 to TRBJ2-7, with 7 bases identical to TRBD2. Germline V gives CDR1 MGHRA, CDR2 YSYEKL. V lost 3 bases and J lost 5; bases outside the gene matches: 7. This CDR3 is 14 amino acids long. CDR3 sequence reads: CASSQGRGGNEQYF. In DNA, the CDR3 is TGCGCCAGCAGCCAGGGCCGGGGAGGGAACGAGCAGTACTTC.

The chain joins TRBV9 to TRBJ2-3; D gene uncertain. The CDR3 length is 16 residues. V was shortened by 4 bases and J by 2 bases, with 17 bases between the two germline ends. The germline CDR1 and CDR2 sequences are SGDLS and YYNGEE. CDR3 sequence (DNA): TGTGCCAGCAGCCACCAAGGAGCGCCGACCACAGATACGCAGTATTTT. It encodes CASSHQGAPTTDTQYF.

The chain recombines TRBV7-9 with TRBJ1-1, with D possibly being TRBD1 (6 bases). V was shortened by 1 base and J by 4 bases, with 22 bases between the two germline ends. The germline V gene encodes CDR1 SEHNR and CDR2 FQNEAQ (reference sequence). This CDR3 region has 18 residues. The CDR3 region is CASSLGWSGGAPGTEAFF. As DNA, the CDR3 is TGTGCCAGCAGCTTAGGTTGGTCCGGGGGCGCCCCGGGCACTGAAGCTTTCTTT.

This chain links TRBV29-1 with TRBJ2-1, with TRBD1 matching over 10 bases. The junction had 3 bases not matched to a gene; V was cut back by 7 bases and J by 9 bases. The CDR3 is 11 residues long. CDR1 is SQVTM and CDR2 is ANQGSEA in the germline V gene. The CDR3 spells CSGGQGGEQFF. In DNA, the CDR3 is TGCAGCGGTGGACAGGGGGGTGAGCAGTTCTTC.

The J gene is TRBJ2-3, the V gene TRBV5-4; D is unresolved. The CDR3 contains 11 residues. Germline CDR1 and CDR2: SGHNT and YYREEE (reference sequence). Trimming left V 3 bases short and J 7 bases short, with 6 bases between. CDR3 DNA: TGTGCCAGCAGCTGGGGTAATACGCAGTATTTT. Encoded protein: CASSWGNTQYF. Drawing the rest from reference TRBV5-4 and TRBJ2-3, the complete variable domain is ETGVTQSPTHLIKTRGQQVTLRCSSQSGHNTVSWYQQALGQGPQFIFQYYREEENGRGNFPPRFSGLQFPNYSSELNVNALELDDSALYLCASSWGNTQYFGPGTRLTVL.

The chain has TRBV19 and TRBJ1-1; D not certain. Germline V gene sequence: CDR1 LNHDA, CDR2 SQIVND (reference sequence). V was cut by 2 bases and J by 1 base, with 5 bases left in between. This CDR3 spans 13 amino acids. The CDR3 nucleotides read TGTGCCAGTAGTATATGGGGGAACACTGAAGCTTTCTTT. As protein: CASSIWGNTEAFF.

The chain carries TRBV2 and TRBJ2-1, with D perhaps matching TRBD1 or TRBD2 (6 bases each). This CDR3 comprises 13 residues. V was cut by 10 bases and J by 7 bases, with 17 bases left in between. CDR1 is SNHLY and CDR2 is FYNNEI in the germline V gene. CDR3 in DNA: TGTGCCACCCTCGAGGGGGGTCGGAATGAGCAGTTCTTC. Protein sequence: CATLEGGRNEQFF.

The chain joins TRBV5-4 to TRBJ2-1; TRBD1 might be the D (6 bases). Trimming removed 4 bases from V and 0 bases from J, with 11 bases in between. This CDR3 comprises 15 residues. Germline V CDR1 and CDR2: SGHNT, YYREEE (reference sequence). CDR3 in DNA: TGTGCCAGCAGCCTTGGGGACAACTCCTACAATGAGCAGTTCTTC. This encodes CASSLGDNSYNEQFF.

The CDR3 is CSVLTFKLYNEQFF. CDR3 DNA sequence: TGCAGCGTCTTGACATTTAAGCTATACAATGAGCAGTTCTTC. This chain connects TRBV29-1 to TRBJ2-1; unclear D gene. Trimming took 6 bases from V and 4 from J, leaving 16 bases between them. The CDR3 is 14 amino acids. Germline values: CDR1 SQVTM, CDR2 ANQGSEA.

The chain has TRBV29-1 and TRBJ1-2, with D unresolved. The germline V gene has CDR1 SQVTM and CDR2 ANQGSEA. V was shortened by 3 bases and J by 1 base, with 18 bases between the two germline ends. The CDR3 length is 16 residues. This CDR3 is CSVDLAAGRLNYGYTF. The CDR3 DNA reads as TGCAGCGTTGACTTGGCGGCAGGTAGACTTAACTATGGCTACACCTTC.

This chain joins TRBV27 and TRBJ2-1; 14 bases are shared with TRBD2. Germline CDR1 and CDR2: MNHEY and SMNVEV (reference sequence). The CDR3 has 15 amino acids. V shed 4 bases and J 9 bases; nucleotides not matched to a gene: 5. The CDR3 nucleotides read TGTGCCAGCAGTTGGGGACTAGCGGGGGTAGGTGAGCAGTTCTTC. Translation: CASSWGLAGVGEQFF.

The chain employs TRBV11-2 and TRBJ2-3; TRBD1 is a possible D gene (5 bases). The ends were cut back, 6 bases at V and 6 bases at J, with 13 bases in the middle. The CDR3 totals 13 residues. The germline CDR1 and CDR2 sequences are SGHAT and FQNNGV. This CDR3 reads CASSPNSGDTQYF. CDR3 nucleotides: TGTGCCAGCAGTCCTAATTCAGGGGATACGCAGTATTTT.

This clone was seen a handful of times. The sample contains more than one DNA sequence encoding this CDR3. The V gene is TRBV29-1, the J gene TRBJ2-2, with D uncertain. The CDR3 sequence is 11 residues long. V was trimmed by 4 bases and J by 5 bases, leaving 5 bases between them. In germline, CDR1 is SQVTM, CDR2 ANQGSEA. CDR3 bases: TGCAGCGTTGTGAGGACCGGGGAGCTGTTTTTT. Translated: CSVVRTGELFF.

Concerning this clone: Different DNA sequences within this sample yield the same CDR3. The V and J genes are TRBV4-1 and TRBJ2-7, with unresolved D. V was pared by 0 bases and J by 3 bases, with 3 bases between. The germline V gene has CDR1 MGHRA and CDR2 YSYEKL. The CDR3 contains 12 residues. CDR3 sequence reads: CASSQEGYEQYF. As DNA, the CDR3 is TGCGCCAGCAGCCAAGAGGGCTACGAGCAGTACTTC.

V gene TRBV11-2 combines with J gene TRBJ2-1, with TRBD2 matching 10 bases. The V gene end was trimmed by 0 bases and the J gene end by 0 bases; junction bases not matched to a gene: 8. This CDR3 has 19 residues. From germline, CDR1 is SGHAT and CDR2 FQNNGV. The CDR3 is CASSLDSSGGLSSYNEQFF. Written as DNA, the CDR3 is TGTGCCAGCAGCTTAGATTCTAGCGGGGGCCTGAGCTCCTACAATGAGCAGTTCTTC.

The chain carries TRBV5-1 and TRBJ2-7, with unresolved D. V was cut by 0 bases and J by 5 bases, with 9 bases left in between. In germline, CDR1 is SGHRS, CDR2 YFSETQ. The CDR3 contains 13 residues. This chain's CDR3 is CASSLEAADEQYF. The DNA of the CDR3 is TGCGCCAGCAGCTTGGAGGCGGCGGACGAGCAGTACTTC.

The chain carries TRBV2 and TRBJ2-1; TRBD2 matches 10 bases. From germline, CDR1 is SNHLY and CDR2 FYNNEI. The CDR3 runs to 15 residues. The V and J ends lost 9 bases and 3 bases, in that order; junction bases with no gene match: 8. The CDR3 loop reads CARTSLAGVYNEQFF. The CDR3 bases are TGTGCCAGGACCAGTCTAGCGGGAGTCTACAATGAGCAGTTCTTC.

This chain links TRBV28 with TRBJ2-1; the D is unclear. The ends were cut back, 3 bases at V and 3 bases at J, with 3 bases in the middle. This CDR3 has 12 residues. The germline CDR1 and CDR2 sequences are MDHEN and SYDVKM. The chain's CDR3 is CASSLYYNEQFF. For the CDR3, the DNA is TGTGCCAGCAGTTTGTACTACAATGAGCAGTTCTTC.

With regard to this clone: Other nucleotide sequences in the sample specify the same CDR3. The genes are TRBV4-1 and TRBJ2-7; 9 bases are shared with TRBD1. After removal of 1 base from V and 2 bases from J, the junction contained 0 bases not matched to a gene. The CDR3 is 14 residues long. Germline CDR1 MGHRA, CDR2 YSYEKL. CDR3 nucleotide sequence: TGCGCCAGCAGCCAAGGACAGGGGGCCTACGAGCAGTACTTC. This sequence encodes CASSQGQGAYEQYF.

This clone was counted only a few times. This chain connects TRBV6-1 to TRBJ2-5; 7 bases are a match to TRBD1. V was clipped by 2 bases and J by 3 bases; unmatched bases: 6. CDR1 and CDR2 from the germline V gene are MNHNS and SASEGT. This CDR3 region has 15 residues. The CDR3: CASSEFVGTEETQYF. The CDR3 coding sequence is TGTGCCAGCAGTGAATTTGTCGGGACAGAAGAGACCCAGTACTTC.

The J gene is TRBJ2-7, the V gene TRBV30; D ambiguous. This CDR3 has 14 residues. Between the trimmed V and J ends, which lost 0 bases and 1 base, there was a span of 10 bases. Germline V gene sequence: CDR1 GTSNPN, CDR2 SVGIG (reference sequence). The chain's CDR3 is CAWSVGPLSYEQYF. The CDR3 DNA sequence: TGTGCCTGGAGTGTAGGTCCGCTATCCTACGAGCAGTACTTC.

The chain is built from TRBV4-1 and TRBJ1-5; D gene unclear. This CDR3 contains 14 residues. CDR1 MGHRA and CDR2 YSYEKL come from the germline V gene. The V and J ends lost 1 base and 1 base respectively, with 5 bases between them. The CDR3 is CASSQVLSNQPQHF. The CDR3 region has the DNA TGCGCCAGCAGCCAAGTACTAAGCAATCAGCCCCAGCATTTT.